What follows are 3 T cell receptor beta chains derived from one specimen sequenced in a study of blood T cell repertoires in COVID-19. The protocol was immunoSEQ multiplex PCR, while the TCRdb copy is restricted to in-frame clones and leaves out a portion. The sample holds some 300,000 clones, 89% seen once. Input material: PBMCs or T cells enriched from blood (not recorded which). Receptors were obtained from a middle-aged woman who had recovered from COVID-19.

The CDR3: CASSLIGGTEAFF. Here the CDR3 DNA reads TGTGCCAGCAGTTTGATTGGAGGCACTGAAGCTTTCTTT. The chain uses TRBV6-5 and TRBJ1-1, with D unresolved. Germline-derived CDR1 and CDR2 are MNHEY and SVGAGI. V lost 4 bases and J 4 bases, leaving 10 bases between the germline ends. This CDR3 comprises 13 residues.

The chain employs TRBV3-1 (or the pseudogene TRBV3-2) and TRBJ2-7; D uncertain. Germline V lookup: CDR1 LGHDT, CDR2 YNNKEL (reference sequence). The CDR3 is 15 amino acids. Trimming stripped 1 base from V and 6 bases from J, with 16 bases between. CDR3 amino acids: CASSQGTWPSPEQYF. In DNA form, the CDR3 reads TGTGCCAGCAGCCAAGGAACCTGGCCTTCTCCCGAGCAGTACTTC.

This clone was seen a few times. V usage is TRBV29-1 and J usage is TRBJ1-1; D might be TRBD1 (5 bases). Trimming removed 5 bases at V and 8 bases at J, with 12 bases between. The CDR3 sequence is 11 residues long. Germline lookup yields CDR1 SQVTM and CDR2 ANQGSEA. The CDR3 bases are TGCAGCGTTTATAGGGGTTCCGAAGCTTTCTTT. Protein: CSVYRGSEAFF.